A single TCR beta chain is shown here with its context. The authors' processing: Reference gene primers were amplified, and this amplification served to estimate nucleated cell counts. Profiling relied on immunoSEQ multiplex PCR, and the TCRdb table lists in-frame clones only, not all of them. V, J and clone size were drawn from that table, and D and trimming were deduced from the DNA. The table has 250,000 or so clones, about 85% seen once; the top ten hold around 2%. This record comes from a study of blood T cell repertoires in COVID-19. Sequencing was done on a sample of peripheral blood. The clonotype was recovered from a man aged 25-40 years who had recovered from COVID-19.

CDR3: CATLRETGGTEAFF. As DNA, the CDR3 is TGCGCCACCCTACGGGAGACAGGGGGCACTGAAGCTTTCTTT. The chain combines TRBV4-1 with TRBJ1-1; TRBD1 matches at 9 bases. The junction had 10 bases not matched to a gene; V was cut back by 10 bases and J by 4 bases. In germline, CDR1 is MGHRA, CDR2 YSYEKL. This CDR3 is built from 14 residues.